This T cell receptor beta chain was identified during a study of T cell repertoires in cytomegalovirus infection. In the study overall: Both a matching HLA type and CMV infection were indicated by public TCR beta signatures.

This clonotype was recorded at least ten times. The antigen remains unidentified. TCRdb called the reads again in MiXCR, with one record for every CDR3 protein. The table records roughly 130,000 distinct CDR3 sequences, 8.8% of them present only once. CDR1 is LNHNV, CDR2 YYDKDF, per germline (reference sequence). The CDR3 is made up of 14 amino acids. V was shortened by 1 base and J by 4 bases, with 8 bases between the two germline ends. Study-level results: Dominant in the ex vivo response were TCR beta clonotypes restricted by HLA-C and specific for CMV. Cumulated frequencies of public TCR beta families served to identify carriers of CMV plus the relevant HLA.

The J gene is TRBJ2-1, the V gene TRBV15; no firm D call. The clonotype comes from a human donor in good health (CMV status not recorded). Some clones in this sample may be carry-over from other donors' samples. The sequenced sample was PBMCs. The DNA for the CDR3 is TGTGCCACCAGCAGAGTAGTAGAGTACAATGAGCAGTTCTTC. Amino acids: CATSRVVEYNEQFF.